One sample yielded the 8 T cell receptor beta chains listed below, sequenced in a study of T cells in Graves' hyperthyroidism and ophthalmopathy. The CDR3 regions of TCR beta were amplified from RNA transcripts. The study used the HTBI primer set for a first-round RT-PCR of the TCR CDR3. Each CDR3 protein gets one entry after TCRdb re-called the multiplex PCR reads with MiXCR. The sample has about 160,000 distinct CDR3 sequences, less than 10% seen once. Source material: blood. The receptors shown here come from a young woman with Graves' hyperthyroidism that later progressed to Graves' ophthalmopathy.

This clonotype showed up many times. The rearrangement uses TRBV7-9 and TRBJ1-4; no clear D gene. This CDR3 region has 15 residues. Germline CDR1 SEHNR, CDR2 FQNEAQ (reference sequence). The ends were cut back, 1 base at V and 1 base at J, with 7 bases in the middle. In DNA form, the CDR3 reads TGTGCCAGCAGCTTAGAAGGCGTAACTAATGAAAAACTGTTTTTT. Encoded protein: CASSLEGVTNEKLFF.

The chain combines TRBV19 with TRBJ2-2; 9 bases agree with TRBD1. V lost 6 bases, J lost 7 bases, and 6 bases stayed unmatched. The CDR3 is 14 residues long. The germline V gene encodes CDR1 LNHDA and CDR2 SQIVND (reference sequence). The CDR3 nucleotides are TGTGCCAGTAGAGGACAGGGGAGAGGCGGGGAGCTGTTTTTT. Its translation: CASRGQGRGGELFF.

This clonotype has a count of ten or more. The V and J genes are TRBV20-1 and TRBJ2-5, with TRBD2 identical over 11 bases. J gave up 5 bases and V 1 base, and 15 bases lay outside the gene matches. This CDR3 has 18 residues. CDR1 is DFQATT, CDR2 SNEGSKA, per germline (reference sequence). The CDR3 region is CSARALFTGTSGVETQYF. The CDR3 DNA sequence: TGCAGTGCTAGAGCGTTATTTACCGGGACTAGCGGCGTGGAGACCCAGTACTTC.

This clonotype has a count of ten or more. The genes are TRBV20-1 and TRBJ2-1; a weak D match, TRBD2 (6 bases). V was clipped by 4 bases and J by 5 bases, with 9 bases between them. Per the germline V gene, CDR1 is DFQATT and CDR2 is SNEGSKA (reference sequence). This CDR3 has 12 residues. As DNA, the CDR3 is TGCAGTGCTATCCCGGGGGACAATGAGCAGTTCTTC. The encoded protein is CSAIPGDNEQFF.

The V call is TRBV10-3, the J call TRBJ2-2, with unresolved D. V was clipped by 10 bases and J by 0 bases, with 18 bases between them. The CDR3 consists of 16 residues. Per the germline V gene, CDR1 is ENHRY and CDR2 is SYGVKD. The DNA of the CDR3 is TGTGCCAGCCACGAGCTTGGGTTTACGAACACCGGGGAGCTGTTTTTT. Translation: CASHELGFTNTGELFF.

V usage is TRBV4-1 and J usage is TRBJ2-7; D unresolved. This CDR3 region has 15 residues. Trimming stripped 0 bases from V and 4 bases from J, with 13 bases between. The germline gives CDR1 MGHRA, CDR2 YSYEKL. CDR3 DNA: TGCGCCAGCAGCCAAGAGTTTGCTGGATTTTACGAGCAGTACTTC. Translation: CASSQEFAGFYEQYF.

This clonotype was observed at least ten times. The CDR3 loop is CSAAQGGSNQPQHF. CDR3 in DNA: TGCAGTGCTGCCCAGGGAGGCTCAAATCAGCCCCAGCATTTT. This chain connects TRBV20-1 to TRBJ1-5; D is possibly TRBD1 (5 bases). The CDR3 is 14 residues long. CDR1 DFQATT and CDR2 SNEGSKA come from the germline V gene (reference sequence). V dropped 5 bases and J dropped 4 bases, with 15 bases sitting between them.

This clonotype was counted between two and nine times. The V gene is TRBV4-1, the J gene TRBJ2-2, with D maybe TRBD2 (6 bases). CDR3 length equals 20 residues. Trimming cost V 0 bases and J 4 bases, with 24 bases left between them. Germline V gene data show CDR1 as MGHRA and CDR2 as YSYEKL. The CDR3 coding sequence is TGCGCCAGCAGCCAAGATGAACACACGGCGGGAAGGGTTAGCACCGGGGAGCTGTTTTTT. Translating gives CASSQDEHTAGRVSTGELFF.